Shown below are 18 T cell receptor beta chains from a single sample sequenced in a study of T cell responses to AZD1222 COVID-19 vaccine. This table comes from immunoSEQ multiplex PCR, and its TCRdb copy is limited to in-frame clones, with some not included. The data show about 140,000 clones, approximately 86% seen once. The sample in question was peripheral blood, obtained on day 0 of AZD1222 vaccination. The receptors shown here come from an adult in good health.

In regard to this clone: Other DNA sequences in this specimen translate into the identical CDR3. This chain connects TRBV6-1 to TRBJ1-1; the D gene is possibly TRBD1 (5 bases). This CDR3 is 14 amino acids long. The V and J ends lost 2 bases and 2 bases respectively, with 9 bases between them. Germline CDR1 reads MNHNS; CDR2 reads SASEGT. This chain's CDR3 is CASSEKGLNTEAFF. In DNA form, the CDR3 reads TGTGCCAGCAGTGAAAAGGGGCTCAACACTGAAGCTTTCTTT.

V is TRBV28 and J is TRBJ1-5, with D possibly TRBD1 on 5 matching bases. The CDR3 covers 15 residues. Trimming removed 3 bases from V and 0 bases from J, with 9 bases in between. Germline CDR1 is MDHEN and CDR2 is SYDVKM. CDR3 nucleotide sequence: TGTGCCAGCAGTTTGGCAGGGTATAGCAATCAGCCCCAGCATTTT. It translates to CASSLAGYSNQPQHF.

V usage is TRBV11-2 and J usage is TRBJ1-1; no reliable D call. There are 17 residues in the CDR3. Trimming took off 3 bases at V and 1 base at J, with 18 bases between the two ends. Germline V gives CDR1 SGHAT, CDR2 FQNNGV. The CDR3 loop reads CASSLRRQAEGNTEAFF. In DNA form, the CDR3 reads TGTGCCAGCAGCTTGAGGAGGCAGGCTGAGGGGAACACTGAAGCTTTCTTT.

V usage is TRBV4-3 and J usage is TRBJ2-1; 11 nucleotides match TRBD2. V dropped 1 base and J dropped 8; count of bases not matched to a gene: 4. The V gene's germline CDR1 is LGHNA and CDR2 YSLEER. The CDR3 consists of 15 residues. Here the CDR3 reads CASSQGASGRYEQFF. The CDR3 DNA reads as TGCGCCAGCAGCCAAGGGGCTAGCGGGAGGTATGAGCAGTTCTTC.

In this sample, this clone turned up once. This chain links TRBV7-9 with TRBJ1-3; TRBD1 is a possible D gene (5 bases). The CDR3 length is 14 residues. CDR1 SEHNR and CDR2 FQNEAQ come from the germline V gene (reference sequence). Trimming shortened V by 0 bases and J by 4 bases, and 7 bases separated the two germline ends. The CDR3 here is CASSLAGTGNTIYF. As DNA, the CDR3 is TGTGCCAGCAGCTTAGCCGGGACGGGAAACACCATATATTTT.

The chain has TRBV11-2 and TRBJ2-2; D gene uncertain. V lost 5 bases and J lost 2, with 9 bases in between. This CDR3 contains 14 residues. CDR1 is SGHAT, CDR2 FQNNGV, per germline. DNA for the CDR3: TGTGCCAGCAGCCTAAGACTTAACACCGGGGAGCTGTTTTTT. It codes for CASSLRLNTGELFF. Drawing the rest from reference TRBV11-2 and TRBJ2-2, the complete variable domain is EAGVAQSPRYKIIEKRQSVAFWCNPISGHATLYWYQQILGQGPKLLIQFQNNGVVDDSQLPKDRFSAERLKGVDSTLKIQPAKLEDSAVYLCASSLRLNTGELFFGEGSRLTVL.

V and J are TRBV7-2 and TRBJ1-1, with a weak D call TRBD1 (5 bases). The CDR3 runs 15 residues. CDR1 SGHTA and CDR2 FQGNSA come from the germline V gene. Trimming left V 4 bases short and J 11 bases short, with 23 bases between. CDR3 residues: CASSSPQDTLLVAFF. The CDR3 region has the DNA TGTGCCAGCAGCTCGCCCCAGGACACCCTCCTAGTGGCTTTCTTT.

This chain links TRBV30 with TRBJ1-4; TRBD1 might be the D (6 bases). Trimming left V 3 bases short and J 4 bases short, with 12 bases between. This CDR3 spans 14 amino acids. Germline V gene lookup returns CDR1 GTSNPN and CDR2 SVGIG (reference sequence). The CDR3 loop reads CAWSPGQLNEKLFF. In DNA form, the CDR3 reads TGTGCCTGGAGCCCCGGACAGCTTAATGAAAAACTGTTTTTT.

This sequence joins TRBV7-3 and TRBJ1-1; no clear D. The V end lost 5 bases, the J end lost 1 base, and 11 bases lay between the germline ends. The CDR3 consists of 14 residues. The germline V gene has CDR1 SGHTA and CDR2 FQGTGA. CDR3 residues: CASSPNGGNTEAFF. The CDR3 bases are TGTGCCAGCAGCCCCAATGGCGGGAACACTGAAGCTTTCTTT.

The chain joins TRBV6-5 to TRBJ1-5; D gene uncertain. The germline gives CDR1 MNHEY, CDR2 SVGAGI. With 2 bases removed from V and 4 bases from J, the gap between germline ends came to 12 bases. The CDR3 is 15 amino acids. CDR3 sequence reads: CASSYPSSGNQPQHF. DNA of the CDR3: TGTGCCAGCAGTTACCCGTCCTCTGGGAATCAGCCCCAGCATTTT.

J is TRBJ1-1 and V is TRBV6-5; D is possibly TRBD1 (6 bases). Trimming removed 6 bases at V and 10 bases at J, with 18 bases between. Germline values: CDR1 MNHEY, CDR2 SVGAGI. This CDR3 is built from 13 residues. Here the CDR3 reads CASSYGQYGGAFF. In nucleotides, the CDR3 is TGTGCCAGCAGCTACGGACAGTACGGTGGAGCTTTCTTT.

The chain recombines TRBV12-3 or TRBV12-4 with TRBJ1-1; no reliable D call. V was shortened by 2 bases and J by 6 bases, with 7 bases between the two germline ends. CDR3 length: 12 residues. This CDR3 is CASSLSAPEAFF. In DNA, the CDR3 is TGTGCCAGCAGTTTATCGGCGCCTGAAGCTTTCTTT.

The CDR3 DNA follows: TGTGCCTGGAGTGTACGATCTGGGGTGGGAAACACCATATATTTT. Encoded protein: CAWSVRSGVGNTIYF. The chain employs TRBV30 and TRBJ1-3; D is ambiguous. V gave up 0 bases and J gave up 4 bases, with 13 bases separating them. This CDR3 is 15 amino acids long. Germline V gene sequence: CDR1 GTSNPN, CDR2 SVGIG (reference sequence).

The chain links TRBV28 to TRBJ2-2, with unresolved D. Trimming removed 5 bases at V and 1 base at J, with 5 bases between. Germline values: CDR1 MDHEN, CDR2 SYDVKM. The CDR3 loop spans 13 amino acids. The CDR3 DNA sequence: TGTGCCAGCAGTCCGATGAACACCGGGGAGCTGTTTTTT. This encodes CASSPMNTGELFF.

The rearrangement links TRBV11-2 to TRBJ2-3, with TRBD2 identical over 9 bases. The germline gives CDR1 SGHAT, CDR2 FQNNGV. The CDR3 extends over 17 amino acids. The trim removed 5 bases at V and 3 bases at J, leaving 12 bases unmatched. The CDR3 loop reads CASSRGPAGGYTDTQYF. In DNA, the CDR3 is TGTGCCAGCAGCCGTGGGCCAGCGGGAGGATATACAGATACGCAGTATTTT. Filled out from reference TRBV11-2 and TRBJ2-3, the complete variable domain reads EAGVAQSPRYKIIEKRQSVAFWCNPISGHATLYWYQQILGQGPKLLIQFQNNGVVDDSQLPKDRFSAERLKGVDSTLKIQPAKLEDSAVYLCASSRGPAGGYTDTQYFGPGTRLTVL.

The chain couples TRBV5-5 to TRBJ2-1; 9 bases are shared with TRBD2. V was clipped by 3 bases and J by 8 bases; unmatched bases: 3. The CDR3 runs to 13 residues. Germline CDR1 reads SGHKS; CDR2 reads YYEKEE (reference sequence). CDR3 coding DNA: TGTGCCAGCAGCTCCTGGACTAGCGATGAGCAGTTCTTC. Its protein is CASSSWTSDEQFF.

This sequence joins TRBV28 and TRBJ1-6; D not certain. Germline CDR1 and CDR2: MDHEN and SYDVKM. The CDR3 is made up of 11 amino acids. Trimming removed 6 bases at V and 15 bases at J, with 12 bases between. CDR3: CASRAQAFLHF. DNA for the CDR3: TGTGCCAGCAGAGCTCAGGCTTTCCTCCACTTT.

This chain joins TRBV19 and TRBJ2-1; possibly TRBD1 for D (5 bases). The CDR3 sequence is 13 residues long. Per the germline V gene, CDR1 is LNHDA and CDR2 is SQIVND (reference sequence). The V end lost 6 bases, the J end lost 4 bases, and 10 bases lay between the germline ends. The chain's CDR3 is CASSTAGYNEQFF. In DNA form, the CDR3 reads TGTGCCAGTAGCACGGCAGGGTACAATGAGCAGTTCTTC.